This T cell receptor (beta chain) was captured by sequencing in a study of OX40 agonist ivuxolimab in advanced cancers. About the study: Ivuxolimab is an agonistic anti-OX40 (CD134) antibody, and patients were treated with it. One hepatocellular carcinoma and a couple of cutaneous melanoma patients partially responded. Notes on the study in general: In CD8+ T cells, expanded clones were on average more numerous than in CD4+.

A remark on this clone: What it binds is not known.

V lost 9 bases, J lost 6 bases, and 15 bases stayed unmatched. Germline V lookup: CDR1 SNHLY, CDR2 FYNNEI. The CDR3 has 15 amino acids. The table came from immunoSEQ multiplex PCR; TCRdb's copy has only in-frame clones and leaves some out. The sample has around 77,000 clones, approximately 78% seen once. V gene TRBV2 combines with J gene TRBJ1-1; 8 bases map to TRBD1. The material sequenced was CD4+ or CD8+ T cells sorted from blood, taken in a trial of the OX40 agonist ivuxolimab. This sequence originates from an adult with an advanced solid tumor such as melanoma, head and neck, liver or kidney cancer. In nucleotides, the CDR3 is TGTGCCAGTAGGGGGGCAACAGGGGGTGTCGCTGAAGCTTTCTTT. Amino acids: CASRGATGGVAEAFF.